A single TCR beta chain is shown here with its context. Treatment reported: approximately 18 received Ad26.COV2.S at low or high dose, single or two shots; several received placebo; per-sample allocation not given. At day 63 after the first vaccine or placebo injection, samples were drawn. Wuhan-strain SARS-CoV-2 spike was expressed by the Ad26 vector that made up the vaccine. This record comes from a study of Ad26.COV2.S vaccination and SARS-CoV-2 variants. Study-wide context: Ad26.COV2.S shots went into the muscle once or twice, 56 days apart.

Per germline, CDR1 MGHDK and CDR2 SYGVNS. V was pared by 3 bases and J by 2 bases, with 3 bases of the junction left unmatched. CDR3 size: 14 residues. The assay was immunoSEQ multiplex PCR, and TCRdb's table has in-frame clones only and misses some. The sample contains 300,000 to 450,000 clones, 80% to 90% of which appear only once. The material sequenced was peripheral blood, taken in a trial of Ad26.COV2.S vaccine versus placebo. The TCR sequence derives from a person between 18 and 65 years old who received the Ad26.COV2.S COVID-19 vaccine or a placebo. The chain couples TRBV25-1 to TRBJ2-7; 8 bases fit TRBD1. CDR3 sequence (DNA): TGTGCCAGCAGTGATTCAGGGGGCACCTACGAGCAGTACTTC. As protein: CASSDSGGTYEQYF.